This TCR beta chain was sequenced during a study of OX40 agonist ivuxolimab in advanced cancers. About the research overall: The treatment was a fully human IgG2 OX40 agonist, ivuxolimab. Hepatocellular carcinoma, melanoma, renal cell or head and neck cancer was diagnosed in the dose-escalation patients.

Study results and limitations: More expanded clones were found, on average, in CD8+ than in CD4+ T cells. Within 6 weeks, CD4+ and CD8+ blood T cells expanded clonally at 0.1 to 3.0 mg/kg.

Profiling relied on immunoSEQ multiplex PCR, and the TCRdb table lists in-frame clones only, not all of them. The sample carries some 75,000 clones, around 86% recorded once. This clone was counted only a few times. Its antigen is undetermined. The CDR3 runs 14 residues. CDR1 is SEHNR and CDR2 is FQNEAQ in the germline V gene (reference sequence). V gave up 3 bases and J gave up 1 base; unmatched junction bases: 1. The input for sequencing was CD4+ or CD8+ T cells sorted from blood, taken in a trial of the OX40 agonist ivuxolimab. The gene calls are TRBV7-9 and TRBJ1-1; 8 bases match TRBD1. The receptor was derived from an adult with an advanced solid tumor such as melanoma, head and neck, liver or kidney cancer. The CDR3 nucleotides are TGTGCCAGCAGCTTCAGGGGGCGGAACACTGAAGCTTTCTTT. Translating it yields CASSFRGRNTEAFF.